This note documents a single TCR beta chain sequence. Generated by immunoSEQ multiplex PCR, the TCRdb table keeps only in-frame clones and is missing some. The table has 60,000 to 65,000 clones, about 94% seen once. This sample is part of a study of CD4 T cells in relation to SARS-CoV-2 and coronaviruses. The V gene's germline CDR1 is MDHEN and CDR2 SYDVKM. V was shortened by 1 base and J by 4 bases, with 7 bases between the two germline ends. The CDR3 spans 13 residues. Unexposed donor CD4+ T cells date from about 2010-2019, before the COVID-19 pandemic. The receptor was derived from a human donor in good health. The sequenced material came from naive CD4+ T cells from PBMCs. As to subset: naive CD4+ T cells isolated by negative enrichment. This chain uses TRBV28 with TRBJ1-1; possibly TRBD1 for D (6 bases). The CDR3 sequence is CASSLLGGTEAFF. In nucleotides, the CDR3 is TGTGCCAGCAGTTTATTAGGGGGCACTGAAGCTTTCTTT.